This T cell receptor (beta chain) is from a study of CD8 T cells in Susac syndrome. This CDR3 has 12 amino acids. With 0 bases removed from V and 1 base from J, the gap between germline ends came to 3 bases. CDR1 is GTSNPN, CDR2 SVGIG, per germline (reference sequence). RNA amounts of roughly 0.5 to 1 ug underwent reverse transcription with random hexamers. TCRdb reprocessed the immunoSEQ multiplex PCR reads with MiXCR, giving one entry per CDR3 protein. Of some 250,000 distinct CDR3 sequences listed, 90% to 96% were seen once; the top ten hold under 0.12%. This TCR came from a human donor with Susac syndrome. The rearrangement uses TRBV30 and TRBJ2-5, with D hard to call. Material: CD4+ T cells from PBMCs. CDR3: CAWSVTQETQYF. CDR3 sequence (DNA): TGTGCCTGGAGTGTCACCCAAGAGACCCAGTACTTC.